This T cell receptor (beta chain) came from a study of blood T cell repertoires in COVID-19. In the study overall: From the United States, Italy and Spain came samples of acute and convalescent COVID-19. Sources were T cells, B-cell-depleted T cells, or PBMCs; the material itself was cDNA or gDNA.

In the authors' workflow: For nucleated cells, counts were estimated from reference gene primer amplification. Clones were sequenced by immunoSEQ multiplex PCR, and TCRdb holds only the in-frame ones, with some missing. V and J calls and clone size are copied from that table; D and trimming were computed from the DNA. Among more than 100,000 clones listed, 80% to 85% were seen once. This clone came up a few times. Deletions cut 0 bases from V and 8 bases from J, with 20 bases between. Germline CDR1 reads SGHDT; CDR2 reads YYEEEE. CDR3 size: 16 residues. The clonotype comes from a woman aged 25 to 39 who had recovered from COVID-19. Sample: peripheral blood. The rearrangement links TRBV5-6 to TRBJ1-2, with D maybe TRBD1 (6 bases). The CDR3 DNA reads as TGTGCCAGCAGCTTGGCCGGATTAGACAGGACCCGGGGCTACACCTTC. It specifies CASSLAGLDRTRGYTF. Full variable domain (remainder filled in from reference TRBV5-6 and TRBJ1-2): DAGVTQSPTHLIKTRGQQVTLRCSPKSGHDTVSWYQQALGQGPQFIFQYYEEEERQRGNFPDRFSGHQFPNYSSELNVNALLLGDSALYLCASSLAGLDRTRGYTFGSGTRLTVV.